The 22 T cell receptor beta chains below all came from one sample that was sequenced in a study of cytotoxic CD8 clonotypes in ibrutinib-treated CLL. Method: immunoSEQ multiplex PCR; TCRdb's copy keeps in-frame clones and lacks some. The data hold approximately 92,000 clones, with roughly three quarters observed a single time. The source material was PBMCs, sampled after 24 months of ibrutinib treatment. The receptors were gathered from a human donor with chronic lymphocytic leukemia.

This clone was counted between two and nine times. The chain employs TRBV19 and TRBJ1-5; D is perhaps TRBD1 (6 bases). V was cut by 2 bases and J by 3 bases, with 8 bases left in between. The CDR3 consists of 14 residues. Germline-derived CDR1 and CDR2 are LNHDA and SQIVND (reference sequence). The CDR3 protein is CASSIQGLNQPQHF. The CDR3 region has the DNA TGTGCCAGTAGTATACAGGGGCTCAATCAGCCCCAGCATTTT.

The chain carries TRBV9 and TRBJ2-2, with D possibly matching TRBD1 (6 bases). V was trimmed by 1 base and J by 4 bases, leaving 11 bases between them. Germline loops: CDR1 SGDLS, CDR2 YYNGEE. This CDR3 has 15 residues. The CDR3 sequence is CASSVQGHSTGELFF. CDR3 nucleotide sequence: TGTGCCAGCAGCGTACAGGGACACTCCACCGGGGAGCTGTTTTTT.

This chain joins TRBV20-1 and TRBJ2-6; D gene unclear. CDR1 and CDR2 from the germline V gene are DFQATT and SNEGSKA (reference sequence). The CDR3 sequence is 11 residues long. Trimming pared 6 bases from V and 3 bases from J, leaving 3 bases between. The DNA of the CDR3 is TGCAGTGCGAGTGGGGCCAACGTCCTGACTTTC. It is translated as CSASGANVLTF.

The gene calls are TRBV28 and TRBJ1-5, with D uncertain. V lost 5 bases and J 2 bases, leaving 13 bases between the germline ends. The CDR3 length is 15 residues. Germline-derived CDR1 and CDR2 are MDHEN and SYDVKM. The CDR3 protein is CASSPAPGGNQPQHF. The CDR3 DNA reads as TGTGCCAGCAGTCCGGCCCCCGGGGGCAATCAGCCCCAGCATTTT.

The rearrangement links TRBV2 to TRBJ2-1; 9 bases fit TRBD2. Germline trimming cut 4 bases from V and 6 bases from J; bases unmatched to any gene: 7. Germline lookup yields CDR1 SNHLY and CDR2 FYNNEI. The CDR3 runs 15 residues. The CDR3 is CASSGFAGGPNEQFF. For the CDR3, the DNA is TGTGCCAGCAGTGGATTTGCGGGAGGGCCCAATGAGCAGTTCTTC.

J is TRBJ1-1 and V is TRBV11-1; D uncertain. Trimming cost V 2 bases and J 4 bases, with 8 bases left between them. The CDR3 is 13 residues long. The V gene's germline CDR1 is SGHAT and CDR2 FQDESV (reference sequence). In DNA form, the CDR3 reads TGTGCCAGCAGCTTACAAGGTGGCACTGAAGCTTTCTTT. Amino acids: CASSLQGGTEAFF.

This clone was seen more than once but under ten times. The V and J genes are TRBV4-1 and TRBJ1-1, with D hard to call. CDR3 size: 14 residues. V lost 0 bases and J 8 bases, leaving 13 bases between the germline ends. Germline-derived CDR1 and CDR2 are MGHRA and YSYEKL. This CDR3 reads CASSQEFKGSEAFF. CDR3 DNA sequence: TGCGCCAGCAGCCAAGAATTTAAGGGATCCGAAGCTTTCTTT.

This clone was seen a single time. The gene calls are TRBV5-6 and TRBJ2-7; 13 bases map to TRBD2. The CDR3 is 16 amino acids. After removal of 4 bases from V and 2 bases from J, the junction contained 6 bases not matched to a gene. Per germline, CDR1 SGHDT and CDR2 YYEEEE. CDR3 sequence reads: CASSSFGLAGAYEQYF. The CDR3 bases are TGTGCCAGCAGCAGCTTCGGACTAGCGGGAGCCTACGAGCAGTACTTC.

The CDR3 region is CASSPLPSSSYGYTF. The CDR3 nucleotides are TGCGCCAGCAGCCCCCTGCCTAGCTCGTCCTATGGCTACACCTTC. The rearrangement links TRBV4-1 to TRBJ1-2; D gene unclear. Per germline, CDR1 MGHRA and CDR2 YSYEKL. The germline V and J ends were trimmed by 4 bases and 4 bases, with 16 bases remaining between them. The CDR3 covers 15 residues.

This chain joins TRBV10-1 and TRBJ2-5; 11 bases are shared with TRBD1. The CDR3 is 19 residues long. Per the germline V gene, CDR1 is WNHNN and CDR2 is SYGVQD (reference sequence). The trim removed 5 bases at V and 1 base at J, leaving 15 bases unmatched. Written as DNA, the CDR3 is TGCGCCAGCAGTATCCGGAAGGGGACAGGGGGGAGCCTCCAAGAGACCCAGTACTTC. Its translation: CASSIRKGTGGSLQETQYF.

The V and J genes are TRBV5-1 and TRBJ1-1; 9 bases map to TRBD1. CDR3 length: 16 residues. The trim removed 2 bases at V and 4 bases at J, leaving 9 bases unmatched. Germline lookup yields CDR1 SGHRS and CDR2 YFSETQ. The CDR3 loop is CASSFTGTGLLTEAFF. The CDR3 DNA sequence: TGCGCCAGCAGCTTCACCGGGACAGGGCTTCTCACTGAAGCTTTCTTT.

The gene calls are TRBV5-4 and TRBJ2-1, with 7 positions matching TRBD2. The CDR3 is 15 amino acids. CDR1 and CDR2 (germline): SGHNT, YYREEE (reference sequence). The V segment lost 1 base and the J segment 6 bases; nucleotides outside the gene matches: 7. The CDR3 here is CASSLNGLVRNEQFF. The CDR3 DNA follows: TGTGCCAGCAGCTTGAATGGACTAGTCCGCAATGAGCAGTTCTTC.

By frequency in the sample, this clone is medium-sized. The V and J genes are TRBV6-5 and TRBJ2-3, with 10 bases matching TRBD1. The junction had 5 bases not matched to a gene; V was cut back by 1 base and J by 4 bases. Per germline, CDR1 MNHEY and CDR2 SVGAGI. The CDR3 totals 16 residues. The CDR3 protein is CASSYWGQGNADTQYF. As DNA, the CDR3 is TGTGCCAGCAGTTACTGGGGACAGGGGAACGCAGATACGCAGTATTTT.

This chain joins TRBV19 and TRBJ2-1; 7 bases match TRBD1. The junction had 15 bases not matched to a gene; V was cut back by 6 bases and J by 7 bases. The CDR3 runs 16 residues. Germline V lookup: CDR1 LNHDA, CDR2 SQIVND (reference sequence). CDR3 sequence: CASSKYSTGATNEQFF. Here the CDR3 DNA reads TGTGCCAGTAGCAAGTATAGCACAGGGGCAACAAATGAGCAGTTCTTC.

A remark on this clone: The junction differs from germline at one of its ends, possibly a read error. The chain uses TRBV27 and TRBJ1-4; tentative D call: TRBD1 (6 bases). The length of the CDR3 is 16 residues. Germline V gene sequence: CDR1 MNHEY, CDR2 SMNVEV (reference sequence). The CDR3 bases are TGTGCCAGCAGTATATCCCGGGACACCGGCCGGGAAAAACTGTTTTTT. It translates to CASSISRDTGREKLFF.

The chain couples TRBV6-6 to TRBJ1-5, with unresolved D. Trimming took 0 bases from V and 6 from J, leaving 9 bases between them. CDR1 is MNHNY, CDR2 SVGAGI, per germline (reference sequence). The CDR3 is made up of 14 amino acids. CDR3 coding DNA: TGTGCCAGCAGTTACTCCGAAAGAGCTCAGCCCCAGCATTTT. It specifies CASSYSERAQPQHF.

V and J are TRBV28 and TRBJ2-1; TRBD2 matches 7 bases. The ends lost 9 bases at V and 4 bases at J; junction bases unmatched: 12. Germline values: CDR1 MDHEN, CDR2 SYDVKM. The CDR3 spans 15 residues. For the CDR3, the DNA is TGTGCCAGTTCGTTAGCGGGTGGGGCATACAATGAGCAGTTCTTC. The encoded protein is CASSLAGGAYNEQFF.

The V call is TRBV6-1, the J call TRBJ2-1; 10 nucleotides agree with TRBD2. Germline CDR1 and CDR2: MNHNS and SASEGT. CDR3 length equals 14 residues. V dropped 6 bases and J dropped 2; count of bases not matched to a gene: 1. The CDR3 spells CASRGTSAYNEQFF. In nucleotides, the CDR3 is TGTGCCAGCAGAGGGACTAGCGCCTACAATGAGCAGTTCTTC.

This chain joins TRBV11-2 and TRBJ1-2; D perhaps matches TRBD1 (6 bases). Germline assignment: CDR1 SGHAT and CDR2 FQNNGV. The CDR3 extends over 12 amino acids. The V gene lost 5 bases and the J gene lost 4 bases, with 8 bases spanning the gap. CDR3 nucleotides: TGTGCCAGCAGCATGGACAGCTATGGCTACACCTTC. Translating gives CASSMDSYGYTF.

This chain uses TRBV10-3 with TRBJ1-5; D remains ambiguous. CDR1 is ENHRY and CDR2 is SYGVKD in the germline V gene. The V end was cut by 10 bases, the J end by 2 bases, with 12 bases between. This CDR3 comprises 13 residues. The DNA of the CDR3 is TGTGCCAACGGGAAGGACGGCAATCAGCCCCAGCATTTT. It is translated as CANGKDGNQPQHF.

The chain joins TRBV6-1 to TRBJ2-7; D tentatively reads TRBD1 or TRBD2 (5 bases each). Germline CDR1 and CDR2: MNHNS and SASEGT. V was cut by 8 bases and J by 5 bases, with 19 bases left in between. The CDR3 spans 14 residues. The CDR3 DNA sequence: TGTGCCAGCGATGGGGGATCCGGCCCTCACGAGCAGTACTTC. This translates into CASDGGSGPHEQYF.

The V call is TRBV7-2, the J call TRBJ1-2; D is unclear. V gave up 3 bases and J gave up 10 bases, with 9 bases separating them. The CDR3 is 11 amino acids. CDR1 SGHTA and CDR2 FQGNSA come from the germline V gene. CDR3 region: CASSFGEIYTF. The CDR3 nucleotides read TGTGCCAGCAGCTTCGGGGAAATCTACACCTTC.